These 13 T cell receptor beta chains originate from one sample sequenced in a study of blood T cell repertoires in COVID-19. Here immunoSEQ multiplex PCR was the method, and the copy in TCRdb shows in-frame clones only, minus some. Of 350,000 to 450,000 clones listed, 75% to 90% were seen once; the top ten hold 1% to 1.3%. Sequencing was done on a sample of PBMCs or T cells enriched from blood (not recorded which). These receptors were collected from a man aged 30 to 45 who had recovered from COVID-19.

The chain links TRBV6-6 to TRBJ1-5, with 10 bases aligning to TRBD1. Germline V lookup: CDR1 MNHNY, CDR2 SVGAGI (reference sequence). The ends lost 6 bases at V and 0 bases at J; junction bases unmatched: 5. The length of the CDR3 is 16 residues. The CDR3 DNA is TGTGCCAGCAGCCTGGGACAGGGGTATAGCAATCAGCCCCAGCATTTT. Residues: CASSLGQGYSNQPQHF.

V usage is TRBV29-1 and J usage is TRBJ1-2; TRBD1 matches 7 bases. The germline V gene has CDR1 SQVTM and CDR2 ANQGSEA. V dropped 3 bases and J dropped 13; count of bases not matched to a gene: 14. The CDR3 length is 13 residues. The CDR3 loop is CSVDEVWAGGCTF. DNA of the CDR3: TGCAGCGTTGACGAGGTTTGGGCAGGGGGGTGCACCTTC. The full variable domain, in which reference TRBV29-1 and TRBJ1-2 provide the parts outside the CDR3, is SAVISQKPSRDICQRGTSLTIQCQVDSQVTMMFWYRQQPGQSLTLIATANQGSEATYESGFVIDKFPISRPNLTFSTLTVSNMSPEDSSIYLCSVDEVWAGGCTFGSGTRLTVV.

Remarks on this clone: The sample holds other DNA sequences that translate to the same CDR3. This chain links TRBV7-9 with TRBJ1-4, with D perhaps matching TRBD1 (6 bases). Trimming removed 1 base from V and 2 bases from J, with 14 bases in between. Germline loops: CDR1 SEHNR, CDR2 FQNEAQ (reference sequence). The CDR3 consists of 17 residues. The CDR3 loop is CASSLVGRGTTNEKLFF. The DNA of the CDR3 is TGTGCCAGCAGCTTAGTGGGCAGGGGCACGACTAATGAAAAACTGTTTTTT.

The V gene is TRBV5-1, the J gene TRBJ2-2, with 13 bases lining up with TRBD2. The CDR3 extends over 16 amino acids. Germline values: CDR1 SGHRS, CDR2 YFSETQ. The trim removed 9 bases at V and 0 bases at J, leaving 5 bases unmatched. The CDR3 sequence is CATGLAGVANTGELFF. CDR3 sequence (DNA): TGCGCCACAGGACTAGCGGGAGTAGCGAACACCGGGGAGCTGTTTTTT.

This chain joins TRBV28 and TRBJ1-2, with D possibly being TRBD1 (6 bases). V lost 7 bases to trimming and J lost 4 bases, with 16 bases between them. The CDR3 contains 14 residues. CDR1 MDHEN and CDR2 SYDVKM come from the germline V gene. The CDR3 nucleotides read TGTGCCAGCACATTAGGGGGACGGAGCTATGGCTACACCTTC. Translated: CASTLGGRSYGYTF.

The CDR3 DNA reads as TGTGCCAGCAGCCACGGGACAGGGGAATGGCGGAGTACCTACGAGCAGTACTTC. The encoded protein is CASSHGTGEWRSTYEQYF. V gene TRBV14 combines with J gene TRBJ2-7; 10 bases are shared with TRBD1. This CDR3 contains 18 residues. Losses at the gene ends were 3 bases for V and 2 bases for J; bases not matched to a gene: 13. Germline CDR1 and CDR2: SGHDN and FVKESK.

The gene calls are TRBV11-1 and TRBJ2-7; tentative D call: TRBD2 (6 bases). Germline CDR1 is SGHAT and CDR2 is FQDESV (reference sequence). The CDR3 loop spans 13 amino acids. V lost 5 bases, J lost 2 bases, and 10 bases lay in between. The CDR3 is CASSPSEPYEQYF. DNA for the CDR3: TGTGCCAGCAGCCCTAGCGAGCCCTACGAGCAGTACTTC. The entire variable domain, with the rest obtained from reference TRBV11-1 and TRBJ2-7, is as follows: EAEVAQSPRYKITEKSQAVAFWCDPISGHATLYWYRQILGQGPELLVQFQDESVVDDSQLPKDRFSAERLKGVDSTLKIQPAELGDSAMYLCASSPSEPYEQYFGPGTRLTVT.

This clone was observed once. V gene TRBV5-6 combines with J gene TRBJ1-5; D is possibly TRBD1 (5 bases). Trimming took 2 bases from V and 0 from J, leaving 18 bases between them. CDR1 and CDR2 from the germline V gene are SGHDT and YYEEEE. CDR3 length: 18 residues. CDR3 bases: TGTGCCAGCAGCTTAAAATCGGGGGACCTCTATAGCAATCAGCCCCAGCATTTT. This encodes CASSLKSGDLYSNQPQHF. The full variable domain, with the rest looked up from reference TRBV5-6 and TRBJ1-5, is DAGVTQSPTHLIKTRGQQVTLRCSPKSGHDTVSWYQQALGQGPQFIFQYYEEEERQRGNFPDRFSGHQFPNYSSELNVNALLLGDSALYLCASSLKSGDLYSNQPQHFGDGTRLSIL.

This CDR3 is CASSSLVTSTDTQYF. In DNA, the CDR3 is TGCGCCAGCAGCTCACTAGTCACCAGCACAGATACGCAGTATTTT. This rearrangement joins TRBV5-1 to TRBJ2-3; D is possibly TRBD2 (5 bases). The V end was cut by 3 bases, the J end by 0 bases, with 11 bases between. This CDR3 has 15 residues. Germline CDR1 is SGHRS and CDR2 is YFSETQ.

V gene TRBV7-9 combines with J gene TRBJ2-7; either TRBD1 or TRBD2 may fit D (5 bases each). V was pared by 5 bases and J by 4 bases, with 9 bases between. The germline V gene has CDR1 SEHNR and CDR2 FQNEAQ (reference sequence). This CDR3 comprises 12 residues. CDR3 in DNA: TGTGCCAGCAGCAGGGACGGTTACGAGCAGTACTTC. As protein: CASSRDGYEQYF.

This clone has just one count. The V and J genes are TRBV15 and TRBJ2-4; 8 bases are shared with TRBD2. The CDR3 sequence is 16 residues long. Trimming at V came to 1 base and at J to 6 bases, leaving 8 bases not matched to a gene. Germline V gene data show CDR1 as LNHNV and CDR2 as YYDKDF (reference sequence). Here the CDR3 reads CATSRVRGAEANIQYF. The CDR3, as DNA: TGTGCCACCAGCAGAGTGCGGGGGGCCGAGGCAAACATTCAGTACTTC.

The gene calls are TRBV28 and TRBJ1-1, with a tentative D call TRBD1 (6 bases). The V end was cut by 0 bases, the J end by 3 bases, with 14 bases between. The CDR3 covers 16 residues. Germline V gene lookup returns CDR1 MDHEN and CDR2 SYDVKM. For the CDR3, the DNA is TGTGCCAGCAGTTTATGGTGGGTAGGGGGGGACACTGAAGCTTTCTTT. Its translation: CASSLWWVGGDTEAFF. Complete variable domain (other parts from reference TRBV28 and TRBJ1-1): DVKVTQSSRYLVKRTGEKVFLECVQDMDHENMFWYRQDPGLGLRLIYFSYDVKMKEKGDIPEGYSVSREKKERFSLILESASTNQTSMYLCASSLWWVGGDTEAFFGQGTRLTVV.

The V gene is TRBV9, the J gene TRBJ1-2; D possibly corresponds to TRBD1 (6 bases). Trimming removed 6 bases from V and 2 bases from J, with 11 bases in between. The CDR3 has 13 amino acids. The germline V gene has CDR1 SGDLS and CDR2 YYNGEE. The CDR3 region is CASNPGQNYGYTF. The CDR3 nucleotides read TGTGCCAGCAACCCCGGACAGAACTATGGCTACACCTTC.